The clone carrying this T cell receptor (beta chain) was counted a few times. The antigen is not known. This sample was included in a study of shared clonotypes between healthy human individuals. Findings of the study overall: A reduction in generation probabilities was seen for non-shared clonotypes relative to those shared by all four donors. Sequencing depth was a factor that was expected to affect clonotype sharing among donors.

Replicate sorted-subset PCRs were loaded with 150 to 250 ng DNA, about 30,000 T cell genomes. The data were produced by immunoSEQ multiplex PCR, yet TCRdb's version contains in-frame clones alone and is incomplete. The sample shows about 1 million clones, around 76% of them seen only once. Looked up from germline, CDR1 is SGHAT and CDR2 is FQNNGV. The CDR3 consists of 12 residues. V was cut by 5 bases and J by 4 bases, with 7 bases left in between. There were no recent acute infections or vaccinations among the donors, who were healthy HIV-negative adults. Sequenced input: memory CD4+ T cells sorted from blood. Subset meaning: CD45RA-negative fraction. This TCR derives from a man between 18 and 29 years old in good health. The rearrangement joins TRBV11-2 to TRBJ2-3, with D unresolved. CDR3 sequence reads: CASSPQADTQYF. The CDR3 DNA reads TGTGCCAGCAGCCCCCAGGCAGATACGCAGTATTTT.